A selection of T cell receptor beta chains follows, all from one sample in a study of shared clonotypes between healthy human individuals. The data were produced by immunoSEQ multiplex PCR, yet TCRdb's version contains in-frame clones alone and is incomplete. The sample shows some 2.4 million clones, approximately 93% of them seen only once. The sample comprised naive CD4+ T cells from PBMCs. Receptors were obtained from a man in his late teens or twenties in good health. Some clones in this sample may be carry-over from other donors' samples. Each CDR3 is given with its conserved first and last residue. The D gene is left open where the match is weak. Expanded clones are given a class, and other clones once, few, many or no size at all.

v_gene: TRBV29-1; d_gene: -; abundance: -; j_gene: TRBJ2-5; CDR3aa: CSVGPMQVTDQETQYF; CDR3nt: TGCAGCGTTGGGCCCATGCAGGTAACGGACCAAGAGACCCAGTACTTC
v_gene: TRBV7-9; d_gene: TRBD1; abundance: few; j_gene: TRBJ2-5; CDR3aa: CASSRDSRFQETQYF; CDR3nt: TGTGCCAGCAGCCGGGACAGCAGATTCCAAGAGACCCAGTACTTC
v_gene: TRBV6-6; d_gene: -; abundance: -; j_gene: TRBJ1-1; CDR3aa: CASSYPSTEAFF; CDR3nt: TGTGCCAGCAGTTACCCAAGCACTGAAGCTTTCTTT
v_gene: TRBV28; d_gene: -; abundance: -; j_gene: TRBJ1-1; CDR3aa: CASRSGQRETEAFF; CDR3nt: TGTGCCAGCAGATCTGGACAGAGGGAGACTGAAGCTTTCTTT
v_gene: TRBV19; d_gene: -; abundance: -; j_gene: TRBJ1-5; CDR3aa: CASSINSVGGQPQHF; CDR3nt: TGTGCCAGTAGTATAAACAGCGTGGGGGGTCAGCCCCAGCATTTT
v_gene: TRBV7-3; d_gene: -; abundance: -; j_gene: TRBJ2-5; CDR3aa: CASSPGGGEVGETQYF; CDR3nt: TGTGCCAGCAGCCCGGGGGGCGGAGAGGTTGGAGAGACCCAGTACTTC
v_gene: TRBV2; d_gene: -; abundance: -; j_gene: TRBJ2-5; CDR3aa: CASIPGTRGTQYF; CDR3nt: TGTGCCAGCATTCCCGGGACCCGCGGGACCCAGTACTTC
v_gene: TRBV11-1; d_gene: TRBD1; abundance: -; j_gene: TRBJ1-1; CDR3aa: CASRQGQGTEAFF; CDR3nt: TGTGCCAGCAGGCAGGGACAGGGGACTGAAGCTTTCTTT
v_gene: TRBV21-1; d_gene: -; abundance: -; j_gene: TRBJ2-7; CDR3aa: CASSKRASGRALYEQYF; CDR3nt: TGTGCCAGCAGCAAAAGGGCTAGCGGCAGAGCCCTATACGAGCAGTACTTC
v_gene: TRBV6-1; d_gene: TRBD1; abundance: -; j_gene: TRBJ1-2; CDR3aa: CASSEALGQGYGYTF; CDR3nt: TGTGCCAGCAGTGAAGCGCTGGGACAGGGCTATGGCTACACCTTC
v_gene: TRBV4-1; d_gene: TRBD2; abundance: once; j_gene: TRBJ2-5; CDR3aa: CASSQQLAGGVETQYF; CDR3nt: TGCGCCAGCAGCCAACAGCTAGCGGGAGGGGTAGAGACCCAGTACTTC
v_gene: TRBV7-2; d_gene: TRBD2; abundance: -; j_gene: TRBJ2-7; CDR3aa: CASSLSPLAGVYEQYF; CDR3nt: TGTGCCAGCAGCTTAAGCCCACTAGCGGGAGTGTACGAGCAGTACTTC
v_gene: TRBV5-4; d_gene: -; abundance: -; j_gene: TRBJ1-1; CDR3aa: CASSHASQNTEAFF; CDR3nt: TGTGCCAGCAGCCATGCTTCGCAGAACACTGAAGCTTTCTTT
v_gene: TRBV5-1; d_gene: -; abundance: -; j_gene: TRBJ2-2; CDR3aa: CASTIPGGGELFF; CDR3nt: TGCGCCAGCACCATCCCCGGGGGCGGGGAGCTGTTTTTT
v_gene: TRBV28; d_gene: TRBD1; abundance: -; j_gene: TRBJ1-3; CDR3aa: CASRWTGTSSGNTIYF; CDR3nt: TGTGCCAGCAGATGGACAGGAACCTCCTCTGGAAACACCATATATTTT
v_gene: TRBV6-8; d_gene: -; abundance: -; j_gene: TRBJ2-2; CDR3aa: CASSYPEGGGVTGELFF; CDR3nt: TGTGCCAGCAGTTACCCGGAAGGAGGGGGGGTCACCGGGGAGCTGTTTTTT
v_gene: TRBV27; d_gene: -; abundance: -; j_gene: TRBJ2-7; CDR3aa: CASSFGLASYEQYF; CDR3nt: TGTGCCAGCAGTTTCGGTCTAGCCTCCTACGAGCAGTACTTC
v_gene: TRBV5-8; d_gene: -; abundance: -; j_gene: TRBJ2-4; CDR3aa: CASSWGWIGKNIQYF; CDR3nt: TGTGCCAGCAGCTGGGGTTGGATCGGCAAAAACATTCAGTACTTC
v_gene: TRBV4-1; d_gene: -; abundance: -; j_gene: TRBJ1-5; CDR3aa: CASSQTGFGSDQPQHF; CDR3nt: TGCGCCAGCAGCCAAACAGGGTTTGGGAGCGATCAGCCCCAGCATTTT
v_gene: TRBV6-6; d_gene: TRBD2; abundance: -; j_gene: TRBJ2-5; CDR3aa: CASSKGGRGVTQYF; CDR3nt: TGTGCCAGCAGTAAAGGAGGGCGGGGGGTGACCCAGTACTTC
v_gene: TRBV7-9; d_gene: -; abundance: few; j_gene: TRBJ1-1; CDR3aa: CASILDMNTEAFF; CDR3nt: TGTGCCAGCATTCTGGACATGAACACTGAAGCTTTCTTT